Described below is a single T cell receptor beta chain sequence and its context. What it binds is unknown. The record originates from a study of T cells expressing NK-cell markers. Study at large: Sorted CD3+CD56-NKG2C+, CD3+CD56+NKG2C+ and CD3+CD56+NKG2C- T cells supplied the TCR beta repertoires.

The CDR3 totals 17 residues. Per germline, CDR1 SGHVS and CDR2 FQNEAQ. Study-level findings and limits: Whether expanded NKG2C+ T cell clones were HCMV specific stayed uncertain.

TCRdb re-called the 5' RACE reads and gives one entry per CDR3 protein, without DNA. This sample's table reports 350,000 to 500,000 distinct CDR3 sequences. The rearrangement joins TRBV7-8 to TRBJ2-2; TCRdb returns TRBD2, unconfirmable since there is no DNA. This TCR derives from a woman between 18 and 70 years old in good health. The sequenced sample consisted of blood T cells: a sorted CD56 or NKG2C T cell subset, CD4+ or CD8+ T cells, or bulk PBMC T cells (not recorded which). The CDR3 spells CASSLLSRGLNTGELFF.